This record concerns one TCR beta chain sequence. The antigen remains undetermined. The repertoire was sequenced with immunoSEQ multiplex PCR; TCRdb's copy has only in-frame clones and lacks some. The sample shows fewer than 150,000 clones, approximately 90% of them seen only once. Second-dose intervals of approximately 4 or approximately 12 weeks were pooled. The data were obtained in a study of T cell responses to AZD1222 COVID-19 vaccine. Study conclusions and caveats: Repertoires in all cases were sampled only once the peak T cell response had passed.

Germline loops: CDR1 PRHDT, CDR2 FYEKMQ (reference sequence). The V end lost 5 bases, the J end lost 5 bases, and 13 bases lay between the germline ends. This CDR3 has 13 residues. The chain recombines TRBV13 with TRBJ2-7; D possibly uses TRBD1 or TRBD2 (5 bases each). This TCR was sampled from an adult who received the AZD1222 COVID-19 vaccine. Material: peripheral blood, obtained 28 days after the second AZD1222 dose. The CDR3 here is CASSTIRDHEQYF. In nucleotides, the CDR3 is TGTGCCAGCAGCACGATCAGGGACCACGAGCAGTACTTC.